These 18 T cell receptor beta chains originate from one sample sequenced in a study of T cell responses to AZD1222 COVID-19 vaccine. The table came from immunoSEQ multiplex PCR; TCRdb's copy has only in-frame clones and leaves some out. This table holds approximately 170,000 clones, around 88% found once. Source: peripheral blood, taken 28 days after the second AZD1222 dose. The receptors were sampled from an adult who received the AZD1222 COVID-19 vaccine.

This chain links TRBV7-9 with TRBJ2-3, with unresolved D. The CDR3 runs 13 residues. The V and J ends lost 2 bases and 4 bases respectively, with 7 bases between them. Germline CDR1 reads SEHNR; CDR2 reads FQNEAQ (reference sequence). The CDR3: CASSLLAADTQYF. In nucleotides, the CDR3 is TGTGCCAGCAGCTTATTGGCCGCAGATACGCAGTATTTT. Full variable domain (rest looked up from reference TRBV7-9 and TRBJ2-3): DTGVSQNPRHKITKRGQNVTFRCDPISEHNRLYWYRQTLGQGPEFLTYFQNEAQLEKSRLLSDRFSAERPKGSFSTLEIQRTEQGDSAMYLCASSLLAADTQYFGPGTRLTVL.

The rearrangement joins TRBV2 to TRBJ2-7; possibly TRBD2 for D (6 bases). The CDR3 is made up of 17 amino acids. The V gene lost 5 bases and the J gene lost 6 bases, with 26 bases spanning the gap. Germline-derived CDR1 and CDR2 are SNHLY and FYNNEI. As DNA, the CDR3 is TGTGCCAGCAGTTCGCCGGGACTCCACAGCCTTATAGTCGAGCAGTACTTC. Translation: CASSSPGLHSLIVEQYF.

This rearrangement joins TRBV7-8 to TRBJ2-7; 12 nucleotides align to TRBD1. The V gene's germline CDR1 is SGHVS and CDR2 FQNEAQ. There are 15 residues in the CDR3. V was pared by 5 bases and J by 3 bases, with 5 bases of the junction left unmatched. The CDR3 reads CASSGGQGAVYEQYF. Here the CDR3 DNA reads TGTGCCAGCAGCGGGGGACAGGGGGCGGTCTACGAGCAGTACTTC.

This clone was recorded only once. This sequence joins TRBV3-1 (or the pseudogene TRBV3-2) and TRBJ1-4, with D uncertain. This CDR3 is 12 amino acids long. Germline-derived CDR1 and CDR2 are LGHDT and YNNKEL (reference sequence). V dropped 0 bases and J dropped 11 bases, with 7 bases sitting between them. In nucleotides, the CDR3 is TGTGCCAGCAGCCAAGATCTGGGGAAACTGTTTTTT. Translating it yields CASSQDLGKLFF.

A few counts support this clone. The rearrangement uses TRBV9 and TRBJ1-1, with D possibly being TRBD1 (5 bases). The germline V gene encodes CDR1 SGDLS and CDR2 YYNGEE. This CDR3 is 15 amino acids long. Trimming took 0 bases from V and 5 from J, leaving 14 bases between them. CDR3 coding DNA: TGTGCCAGCAGCGTAGAAGGCAGGGAGGGGACTGAAGCTTTCTTT. Encoded protein: CASSVEGREGTEAFF.

The rearrangement links TRBV5-4 to TRBJ1-1, with TRBD1 matching over 8 bases. Germline CDR1 reads SGHNT; CDR2 reads YYREEE (reference sequence). CDR3 length: 15 residues. The V and J ends lost 10 bases and 1 base, in that order; junction bases with no gene match: 12. DNA for the CDR3: TGTGCCTCCATTGCAGGGACAGGTTGGAACACTGAAGCTTTCTTT. It specifies CASIAGTGWNTEAFF.

The chain carries TRBV21-1 and TRBJ2-7; the table names TRBD1, a call not compared with the DNA. TRBV21-1 is given as a pseudogene. The length of the CDR3 is 14 residues. CDR3 sequence reads: CASSTRTGTYEQYF. CDR3 DNA sequence: TGTGCCAGCAGCACAAGGACAGGGACCTACGAGCAGTACTTC.

This chain links TRBV19 with TRBJ1-4, with D unresolved. CDR1 and CDR2 (germline): LNHDA, SQIVND (reference sequence). This CDR3 is 13 amino acids long. The germline V and J ends were trimmed by 3 bases and 6 bases, with 8 bases remaining between them. In nucleotides, the CDR3 is TGTGCCAGTAGTATTGGTGACGATGAAAAACTGTTTTTT. Translated, it gives CASSIGDDEKLFF.

This clone was seen a single time. The genes are TRBV11-2 and TRBJ1-1; 7 positions match TRBD1. J gave up 11 bases and V 1 base, and 10 bases lay outside the gene matches. This CDR3 has 14 residues. Looked up from germline, CDR1 is SGHAT and CDR2 is FQNNGV. CDR3 loop: CASSLVSAGGEAFF. The CDR3 nucleotides read TGTGCCAGCAGCTTAGTTTCGGCAGGGGGGGAGGCTTTCTTT.

The chain uses TRBV18 and TRBJ2-5; D gene uncertain. The CDR3 runs to 15 residues. Per the germline V gene, CDR1 is KGHSH and CDR2 is LQKENI. V lost 2 bases and J 0 bases, leaving 10 bases between the germline ends. The CDR3, as DNA: TGTGCCAGCTCACCATCTCCTGCGTACCAAGAGACCCAGTACTTC. It translates to CASSPSPAYQETQYF.

The chain combines TRBV10-1 with TRBJ2-5; no definite D call. Between the trimmed V and J ends, which lost 3 bases and 4 bases, there was a span of 9 bases. The CDR3 has 13 residues. The V gene's germline CDR1 is WNHNN and CDR2 SYGVQD (reference sequence). CDR3 sequence: CASSEVRGETQYF. The DNA of the CDR3 is TGCGCCAGCAGTGAAGTGCGCGGAGAGACCCAGTACTTC.

This clone was detected only once. The chain links TRBV9 to TRBJ1-1; TRBD1 matches at 9 bases. Germline assignment: CDR1 SGDLS and CDR2 YYNGEE. The CDR3 runs 15 residues. The trim removed 3 bases at V and 1 base at J, leaving 4 bases unmatched. CDR3 in amino acids: CASSAHRGPNTEAFF. The CDR3 DNA reads TGTGCCAGCAGCGCCCACAGGGGGCCGAACACTGAAGCTTTCTTT.

This CDR3 reads CASSQVSGGGSYEQYF. The DNA of the CDR3 is TGCGCCAGCAGCCAAGTGTCCGGGGGCGGATCCTACGAGCAGTACTTC. The chain has TRBV4-1 and TRBJ2-7, with D perhaps given as TRBD1 or TRBD2 (6 bases each). The V gene lost 1 base and the J gene lost 1 base, with 14 bases spanning the gap. This CDR3 has 16 amino acids. Germline CDR1 MGHRA, CDR2 YSYEKL.

With regard to this clone: The same CDR3 also results from other DNA sequences found in this sample. V usage is TRBV20-1 and J usage is TRBJ2-5; no clear D gene. V was shortened by 3 bases and J by 5 bases, with 4 bases between the two germline ends. This CDR3 spans 10 amino acids. Germline V CDR1 and CDR2: DFQATT, SNEGSKA (reference sequence). CDR3 sequence reads: CSASQETQYF. CDR3 sequence (DNA): TGCAGTGCTAGCCAGGAGACCCAGTACTTC.

The V and J genes are TRBV24-1 and TRBJ1-1; 9 nucleotides agree with TRBD1. The V and J ends lost 12 bases and 0 bases, in that order; junction bases with no gene match: 13. Looked up from germline, CDR1 is KGHDR and CDR2 is SFDVKD. The CDR3 has 16 amino acids. The CDR3 DNA reads as TGTGCCGATGGTCCTGGACAGGGGAGGTTGAACACTGAAGCTTTCTTT. Translation: CADGPGQGRLNTEAFF.

J is TRBJ2-3 and V is TRBV5-1; tentative D call: TRBD2 (6 bases). The V gene lost 0 bases and the J gene lost 0 bases, with 11 bases spanning the gap. Germline values: CDR1 SGHRS, CDR2 YFSETQ. This CDR3 comprises 16 residues. CDR3 residues: CASSLGFRGSTDTQYF. The CDR3 coding sequence is TGCGCCAGCAGCTTGGGATTTCGGGGGAGCACAGATACGCAGTATTTT.

This chain joins TRBV28 and TRBJ1-5; 7 bases are a match to TRBD1. Trimming at V came to 4 bases and at J to 7 bases, leaving 10 bases not matched to a gene. This CDR3 has 15 amino acids. In germline, CDR1 is MDHEN, CDR2 SYDVKM. The CDR3 spells CASSSPWRGPQPQHF. The CDR3 DNA follows: TGTGCCAGCAGTTCCCCGTGGAGGGGGCCCCAGCCCCAGCATTTT.

The V gene is TRBV6-2 or TRBV6-3, the J gene TRBJ2-7; D may be TRBD2 (6 bases). The CDR3 covers 15 residues. Germline CDR1 is MNHEY and CDR2 is SVGEGT. Trimming took off 5 bases at V and 0 bases at J, with 14 bases between the two ends. The CDR3: CASSPGDFNSYEQYF. The CDR3 nucleotides read TGTGCCAGCAGTCCGGGGGACTTCAACTCCTACGAGCAGTACTTC.